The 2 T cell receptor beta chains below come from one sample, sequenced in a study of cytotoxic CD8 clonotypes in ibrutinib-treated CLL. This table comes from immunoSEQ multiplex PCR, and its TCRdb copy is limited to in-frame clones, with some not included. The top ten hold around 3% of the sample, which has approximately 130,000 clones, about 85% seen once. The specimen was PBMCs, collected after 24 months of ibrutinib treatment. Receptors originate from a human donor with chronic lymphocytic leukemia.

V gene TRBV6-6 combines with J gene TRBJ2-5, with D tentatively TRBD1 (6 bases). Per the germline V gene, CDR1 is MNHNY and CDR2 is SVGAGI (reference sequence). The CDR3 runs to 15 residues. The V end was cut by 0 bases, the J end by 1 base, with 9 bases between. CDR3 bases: TGTGCCAGCAGTTACTCACAGGGTAGCCAAGAGACCCAGTACTTC. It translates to CASSYSQGSQETQYF.

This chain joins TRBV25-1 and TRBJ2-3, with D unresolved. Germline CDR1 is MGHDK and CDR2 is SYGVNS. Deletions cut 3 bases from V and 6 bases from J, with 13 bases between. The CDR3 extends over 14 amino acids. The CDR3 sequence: CASSDRTGWDTQYF. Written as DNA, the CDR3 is TGTGCCAGCAGTGACAGGACGGGTTGGGATACGCAGTATTTT.